The sequence of this T cell receptor (beta chain) was determined in a study of glioma-infiltrating T cells. Study-wide results and limits: Above-expected tissue-blood divergence occurred in all gliomas, most in low-grade ones.

Worth noting for this clonotype: Its antigen is unidentified.

The length of the CDR3 is 16 residues. V shed 6 bases, J shed 5 bases, and the junction held 9 bases outside the gene matches. TCR alpha and beta CDR3 regions were amplified from RNA using iRepertoire nested multiplex PCR. TCRdb recomputed calls from the multiplex PCR reads with MiXCR, one row per CDR3 protein. The table has around 140,000 distinct CDR3 sequences, about 39% seen once. The sequence was obtained from a human donor with low-grade glioma or glioblastoma, undergoing nonglioma brain surgery, or in good health (not recorded which). The chain is built from TRBV12-3 or TRBV12-4 and TRBJ2-3, with TRBD2 matching 12 bases. The specimen sequenced was glioma tissue, nonneoplastic brain tissue, or PBMCs (not recorded which). DNA of the CDR3: TGTGCCAGCAGCTCCATGACTAGCGGGAGTGTAGATACGCAGTATTTT. This sequence encodes CASSSMTSGSVDTQYF.